Given below is one T cell receptor (beta chain) in context. TCRdb used MiXCR to reprocess the RT-PCR reads, holding one entry per CDR3 protein. The table shows almost 700,000 distinct CDR3 sequences, with over 12% occurring only once. The specimen sequenced was memory CD4+ T cells from blood. The sequence derives from a female donor in good health, serving as a healthy control.

CDR3 sequence (DNA): TGCGCCAGCAGCTGGGGGACAACCAATAATTCACCCCTCCACTTT. The encoded protein is CASSWGTTNNSPLHF. The rearrangement links TRBV5-1 to TRBJ1-6; tentatively, D is TRBD1 (6 bases). Deletions cut 3 bases from V and 5 bases from J, with 12 bases between. The CDR3 loop spans 15 amino acids. CDR1 SGHRS and CDR2 YFSETQ come from the germline V gene.